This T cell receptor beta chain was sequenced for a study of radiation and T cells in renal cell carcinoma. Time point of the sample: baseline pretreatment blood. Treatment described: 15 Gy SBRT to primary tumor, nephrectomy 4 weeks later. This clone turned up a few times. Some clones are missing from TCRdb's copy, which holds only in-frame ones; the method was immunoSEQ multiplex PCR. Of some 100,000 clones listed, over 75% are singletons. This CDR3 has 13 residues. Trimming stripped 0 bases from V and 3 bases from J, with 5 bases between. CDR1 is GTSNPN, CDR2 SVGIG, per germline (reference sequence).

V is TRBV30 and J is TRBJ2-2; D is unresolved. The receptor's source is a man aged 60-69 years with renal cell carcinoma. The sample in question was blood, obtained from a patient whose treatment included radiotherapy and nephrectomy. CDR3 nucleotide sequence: TGTGCCTGGAGTGTTGGGGACACCGGGGAGCTGTTTTTT. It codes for CAWSVGDTGELFF.